These 14 T cell receptor beta chains were all obtained from the same sample, sequenced in a study of shared clonotypes between healthy human individuals. Assay: immunoSEQ multiplex PCR; the TCRdb copy retains only in-frame clones and omits some. The table lists fewer than 800,000 clones, around 92% of them singletons. Naive CD8 cells, CD45RO-negative and positively selected for CCR7, excluded terminally differentiated effector memory CD45RA+ cells. The material sequenced was naive CD8+ T cells sorted from blood. Receptors were obtained from a man between 25 and 39 years old in good health.

V usage is TRBV5-1 and J usage is TRBJ2-7, with TRBD2 matching 9 bases. Germline CDR1 and CDR2: SGHRS and YFSETQ. There are 16 residues in the CDR3. With V trimmed by 0 bases and J by 5 bases, 9 bases remained unmatched. Here the CDR3 DNA reads TGCGCCAGCAGCTTGGCACTTAGCGGGAGTCTCGACGAGCAGTACTTC. Amino acids: CASSLALSGSLDEQYF.

V usage is TRBV5-4 and J usage is TRBJ2-7, with D unclear. The CDR3 contains 14 residues. Germline values: CDR1 SGHNT, CDR2 YYREEE (reference sequence). V was shortened by 2 bases and J by 0 bases, with 9 bases between the two germline ends. CDR3 nucleotide sequence: TGTGCCAGCAGCTTAGGCGGTAACTCCTACGAGCAGTACTTC. Protein: CASSLGGNSYEQYF.

This clone was observed once. This sequence joins TRBV10-3 and TRBJ2-2, with D possibly being TRBD1 (5 bases). V was trimmed by 5 bases and J by 6 bases, leaving 13 bases between them. The CDR3 is 14 residues long. Germline V CDR1 and CDR2: ENHRY, SYGVKD. CDR3 region: CAISPFPGSGELFF. CDR3 bases: TGTGCCATCAGTCCCTTCCCAGGGTCCGGGGAGCTGTTTTTT.

The chain joins TRBV27 to TRBJ2-7; 7 bases are shared with TRBD1. The germline CDR1 and CDR2 sequences are MNHEY and SMNVEV (reference sequence). V was clipped by 6 bases and J by 3 bases; unmatched bases: 5. CDR3 length equals 13 residues. This CDR3 is CASSFGTVYEQYF. CDR3 DNA: TGTGCCAGCAGCTTCGGGACAGTCTACGAGCAGTACTTC.

The rearrangement links TRBV9 to TRBJ2-7; 7 bases align to TRBD2. J was trimmed by 2 bases and V by 0 bases; bases with no gene match: 5. The germline CDR1 and CDR2 sequences are SGDLS and YYNGEE. This CDR3 is built from 15 residues. CDR3 protein: CASSVEGGSTYEQYF. CDR3 nucleotide sequence: TGTGCCAGCAGCGTAGAGGGCGGGAGCACCTACGAGCAGTACTTC.

The genes are TRBV27 and TRBJ1-1, with D hard to call. Germline V gives CDR1 MNHEY, CDR2 SMNVEV (reference sequence). V dropped 8 bases and J dropped 1 base, with 11 bases sitting between them. The length of the CDR3 is 13 residues. As DNA, the CDR3 is TGTGCCAGCCGCCTGGCCGCGAACACTGAAGCTTTCTTT. This gives the protein CASRLAANTEAFF.

The chain links TRBV7-8 to TRBJ2-3; the D gene is possibly TRBD2 (6 bases). CDR1 is SGHVS and CDR2 is FQNEAQ in the germline V gene. This CDR3 is 12 amino acids long. Trimming took 4 bases from V and 5 from J, leaving 7 bases between them. The CDR3 DNA is TGTGCCAGCAGCTGGGGGGTAGATACGCAGTATTTT. It encodes CASSWGVDTQYF.

This sequence joins TRBV27 and TRBJ2-3; the D is unclear. With 3 bases removed from V and 0 bases from J, the gap between germline ends came to 13 bases. Germline assignment: CDR1 MNHEY and CDR2 SMNVEV (reference sequence). The CDR3 contains 16 residues. The CDR3 bases are TGTGCCAGCAGTTTTATCGTGGGGTTTAGCACAGATACGCAGTATTTT. As protein: CASSFIVGFSTDTQYF.

The rearrangement links TRBV7-8 to TRBJ1-5; 8 bases are shared with TRBD1. Germline lookup yields CDR1 SGHVS and CDR2 FQNEAQ. This CDR3 comprises 16 residues. J was trimmed by 5 bases and V by 5 bases; bases with no gene match: 11. The CDR3, as DNA: TGTGCCAGCAGCCCGTCAGGACAGGGCGGAGATCAGCCCCAGCATTTT. Translated, it gives CASSPSGQGGDQPQHF.

The rearrangement joins TRBV11-2 to TRBJ2-5; 9 nucleotides match TRBD1. The CDR3 totals 16 residues. With V trimmed by 5 bases and J by 1 base, 8 bases remained unmatched. Per germline, CDR1 SGHAT and CDR2 FQNNGV. CDR3 protein: CASSAWDRVSQETQYF. CDR3 DNA: TGTGCCAGCAGCGCCTGGGACAGGGTTAGCCAAGAGACCCAGTACTTC.

The rearrangement uses TRBV19 and TRBJ2-6, with 12 bases identical to TRBD2. The CDR3 consists of 18 residues. Trimming at V came to 6 bases and at J to 0 bases, leaving 6 bases not matched to a gene. Per germline, CDR1 LNHDA and CDR2 SQIVND (reference sequence). The CDR3 region has the DNA TGTGCCAGTAGGGAACAACTAGCGGGAGGCTCTGGGGCCAACGTCCTGACTTTC. Residues: CASREQLAGGSGANVLTF.

The gene calls are TRBV6-1 and TRBJ2-7; 8 bases are a match to TRBD1. After removal of 3 bases from V and 4 bases from J, the junction contained 17 bases not matched to a gene. Germline CDR1 is MNHNS and CDR2 is SASEGT. This CDR3 is built from 18 residues. CDR3 in DNA: TGTGCCAGCAGTGACCACCGGGGCCGACAGGGGAGGAAGTACGAGCAGTACTTC. It codes for CASSDHRGRQGRKYEQYF.

The V and J genes are TRBV4-1 and TRBJ2-1; TRBD2 matches 9 bases. After removal of 1 base from V and 4 bases from J, the junction contained 5 bases not matched to a gene. The CDR3 consists of 16 residues. Germline V gene lookup returns CDR1 MGHRA and CDR2 YSYEKL. CDR3 region: CASSQVSGSAYNEQFF. CDR3 coding DNA: TGCGCCAGCAGCCAAGTTAGCGGGAGTGCATACAATGAGCAGTTCTTC.

The chain links TRBV9 to TRBJ2-3; D tentatively reads TRBD1 or TRBD2 (6 bases each). The V and J ends lost 4 bases and 3 bases respectively, with 21 bases between them. Germline CDR1 SGDLS, CDR2 YYNGEE. This CDR3 is 17 amino acids long. This CDR3 reads CASSPRTGARGTDTQYF. In DNA, the CDR3 is TGTGCCAGCAGCCCCAGGACGGGGGCGAGGGGTACAGATACGCAGTATTTT.